Each of the 27 T cell receptor beta chains below was sequenced from the same sample in a study of blood T cell repertoires in COVID-19. Sequenced by immunoSEQ multiplex PCR; TCRdb stores in-frame clones only, minus some. The sample yields 75,000 to 100,000 clones, more than 75% seen once. Material for sequencing was peripheral blood. These receptors all come from a human donor in a cohort sampled during active COVID-19.

The chain has TRBV7-2 and TRBJ2-3, with a weak D call TRBD1 (6 bases). The CDR3 extends over 13 amino acids. The ends were cut back, 4 bases at V and 3 bases at J, with 8 bases in the middle. Germline lookup yields CDR1 SGHTA and CDR2 FQGNSA. CDR3 in DNA: TGTGCCAGCAGCTCCCAGGGGACAGATACGCAGTATTTT. It translates to CASSSQGTDTQYF.

This clone was picked up a small number of times. The V and J genes are TRBV4-1 and TRBJ1-1; perhaps TRBD1 as D (5 bases). The CDR3 is made up of 15 amino acids. The V and J ends lost 1 base and 0 bases respectively, with 9 bases between them. Germline assignment: CDR1 MGHRA and CDR2 YSYEKL. The chain's CDR3 is CASSQGTTMNTEAFF. CDR3 nucleotide sequence: TGCGCCAGCAGCCAAGGGACAACGATGAACACTGAAGCTTTCTTT.

The chain uses TRBV6-4 and TRBJ1-4; 7 bases map to TRBD1. The trim removed 9 bases at V and 4 bases at J, leaving 8 bases unmatched. The CDR3 spans 14 residues. Germline assignment: CDR1 MRHNA and CDR2 SNTAGT. CDR3 region: CARVEGQNNEKLFF. The CDR3 nucleotides are TGTGCCAGAGTGGAGGGACAGAATAATGAAAAACTGTTTTTT.

This CDR3 reads CASEKGDRVNSPLHF. The CDR3 region has the DNA TGTGCTAGTGAAAAGGGGGACAGGGTTAATTCACCCCTCCACTTT. This chain links TRBV12-5 with TRBJ1-6; 9 nucleotides line up with TRBD1. The CDR3 runs 15 residues. CDR1 is LGHNT, CDR2 FRNRAP, per germline. With V trimmed by 7 bases and J by 6 bases, 7 bases remained unmatched.

The chain combines TRBV6-5 with TRBJ2-7, with a possible D match to TRBD2 (5 bases). The CDR3 covers 12 residues. V shed 3 bases and J shed 4 bases, with 7 bases lying between them. Germline CDR1 and CDR2: MNHEY and SVGAGI. As DNA, the CDR3 is TGTGCCAGCAGTTATCGGGGATACGAGCAGTACTTC. As protein: CASSYRGYEQYF.

The chain uses TRBV7-3 and TRBJ1-1; 10 nucleotides agree with TRBD1. CDR1 SGHTA and CDR2 FQGTGA come from the germline V gene. The CDR3 covers 15 residues. J gave up 1 base and V 5 bases, and 4 bases lay outside the gene matches. CDR3 protein: CASSPGTGENTEAFF. The CDR3 nucleotides are TGTGCCAGCAGCCCCGGGACAGGGGAGAACACTGAAGCTTTCTTT.

The V and J genes are TRBV21-1 and TRBJ1-3; the table gives TRBD1 as D, unverified against the DNA. TRBV21-1 is a pseudogene. The CDR3 length is 15 residues. The CDR3 DNA sequence: TGTGCCAGCAGCAACGCAGGGGCTAATGGAAACACCATATATTTT. This sequence encodes CASSNAGANGNTIYF.

V is TRBV19 and J is TRBJ1-5, with D perhaps TRBD1 (6 bases). This CDR3 spans 13 amino acids. Trimming took off 8 bases at V and 5 bases at J, with 13 bases between the two ends. CDR1 is LNHDA and CDR2 is SQIVND in the germline V gene (reference sequence). The CDR3 bases are TGTGCCAGTGGGACATCCGATTATCAGCCCCAGCATTTT. This codes for CASGTSDYQPQHF.

This rearrangement joins TRBV3-1 (or the pseudogene TRBV3-2) to TRBJ2-5; D gene uncertain. The CDR3 loop spans 10 amino acids. Germline loops: CDR1 LGHDT, CDR2 YNNKEL (reference sequence). Trimming left V 5 bases short and J 8 bases short, with 6 bases between. CDR3 DNA: TGTGCCAGCAGCGGCCATACCCAGTACTTC. Translating it yields CASSGHTQYF.

This clone was found once. This chain joins TRBV5-4 and TRBJ1-4; 7 nucleotides line up with TRBD1. V shed 6 bases and J 4 bases; nucleotides not matched to a gene: 6. The CDR3 runs to 14 residues. Germline values: CDR1 SGHNT, CDR2 YYREEE (reference sequence). CDR3 coding DNA: TGTGCCAGCACCTCCGGGACAGATAATGAAAAACTGTTTTTT. Its translation: CASTSGTDNEKLFF.

The rearrangement uses TRBV3-1 (or the pseudogene TRBV3-2) and TRBJ2-1; D might be TRBD2 (6 bases). Trimming shortened V by 0 bases and J by 4 bases, and 13 bases separated the two germline ends. Germline loops: CDR1 LGHDT, CDR2 YNNKEL (reference sequence). The CDR3 covers 16 residues. The CDR3 DNA follows: TGTGCCAGCAGCCAAGACGGCACGGGGGTATACAATGAGCAGTTCTTC. It encodes CASSQDGTGVYNEQFF.

In this sample, this clone turned up a few times. V is TRBV2 and J is TRBJ1-2, with 9 bases that match TRBD1. CDR1 and CDR2 (germline): SNHLY, FYNNEI. V shed 6 bases, J shed 3 bases, and the junction held 5 bases outside the gene matches. This CDR3 has 14 residues. CDR3 loop: CASRRTGVDYGYTF. For the CDR3, the DNA is TGTGCCAGCAGAAGGACAGGGGTGGACTATGGCTACACCTTC.

V is TRBV18 and J is TRBJ2-7, with D unresolved. Germline V gene data show CDR1 as KGHSH and CDR2 as LQKENI. The CDR3 is 15 residues long. Trimming stripped 0 bases from V and 4 bases from J, with 13 bases between. CDR3 protein: CASSPPTQAKYEQYF. CDR3 nucleotide sequence: TGTGCCAGCTCACCACCGACCCAGGCCAAATACGAGCAGTACTTC.

The CDR3 DNA is TGTGCCAGCAGTTACTCGCCGGTTGCGTCGGGACAGGGGGCGAATGAGCAGTTCTTC. Encoded protein: CASSYSPVASGQGANEQFF. V gene TRBV27 combines with J gene TRBJ2-1; 12 bases match TRBD1. With V trimmed by 4 bases and J by 7 bases, 17 bases remained unmatched. CDR3 length equals 19 residues. Germline V lookup: CDR1 MNHEY, CDR2 SMNVEV (reference sequence).

The gene calls are TRBV12-5 and TRBJ2-5; 8 positions match TRBD2. Unmatched junction bases numbered 9, after V lost 1 base and J lost 5 bases. This CDR3 is built from 16 residues. Germline V gene lookup returns CDR1 LGHNT and CDR2 FRNRAP. The CDR3 region is CASGLDTGRARETQYF. The CDR3 coding sequence is TGTGCTAGTGGTTTGGATACCGGGAGGGCCCGGGAGACCCAGTACTTC.

The V gene is TRBV5-4, the J gene TRBJ2-5; possible D gene TRBD1, 6 bases. The CDR3 totals 14 residues. Germline V CDR1 and CDR2: SGHNT, YYREEE (reference sequence). V was cut by 5 bases and J by 1 base, with 12 bases left in between. This CDR3 reads CASSGGQFQETQYF. In DNA, the CDR3 is TGTGCCAGCAGTGGCGGACAGTTCCAAGAGACCCAGTACTTC.

This rearrangement joins TRBV5-6 to TRBJ2-1; TRBD1 aligns across 8 bases. CDR1 and CDR2 (germline): SGHDT, YYEEEE. CDR3 length: 16 residues. J was trimmed by 8 bases and V by 4 bases; bases with no gene match: 14. CDR3 protein: CASSRYMTGVRYEQFF. CDR3 in DNA: TGTGCCAGCAGCCGCTATATGACAGGGGTAAGATATGAGCAGTTCTTC.

V is TRBV19 and J is TRBJ2-1, with TRBD2 matching 10 bases. V shed 5 bases, J shed 8 bases, and the junction held 9 bases outside the gene matches. The CDR3 has 15 amino acids. CDR1 LNHDA and CDR2 SQIVND come from the germline V gene (reference sequence). The CDR3 is CASSVSGGDRDEQFF. The CDR3 bases are TGTGCCAGTAGTGTGAGCGGGGGGGATCGAGATGAGCAGTTCTTC.

This clone came up once. The chain uses TRBV10-3 and TRBJ2-1; 9 positions match TRBD2. This CDR3 has 16 residues. The V gene's germline CDR1 is ENHRY and CDR2 SYGVKD. The V gene end was trimmed by 7 bases and the J gene end by 0 bases; junction bases not matched to a gene: 7. CDR3: CAIIRLAGSSYNEQFF. Written as DNA, the CDR3 is TGTGCCATCATCAGGCTAGCGGGGAGCTCCTACAATGAGCAGTTCTTC.

The rearrangement uses TRBV7-6 and TRBJ1-3, with no clear D. Germline V lookup: CDR1 SGHVS, CDR2 FNYEAQ. Trimming took 0 bases from V and 3 from J, leaving 9 bases between them. The CDR3 is 15 residues long. The CDR3 DNA reads TGTGCCAGCAGCTTAGCGGCAGAACGTGGAAACACCATATATTTT. Residues: CASSLAAERGNTIYF.

The V call is TRBV28, the J call TRBJ2-7; 8 nucleotides agree with TRBD2. The V gene end was trimmed by 3 bases and the J gene end by 6 bases; junction bases not matched to a gene: 7. Germline CDR1 MDHEN, CDR2 SYDVKM. This CDR3 has 14 amino acids. The DNA for the CDR3 is TGTGCCAGCAGTTTGTGGACTAGCAAAGCCGAGCAGTACTTC. This codes for CASSLWTSKAEQYF.

The rearrangement joins TRBV10-3 to TRBJ2-5; TRBD1 agrees at 8 bases. The CDR3 contains 15 residues. Germline V gene data show CDR1 as ENHRY and CDR2 as SYGVKD. Unmatched junction bases numbered 10, after V lost 5 bases and J lost 5 bases. The CDR3 loop reads CAISPERQGWETQYF. CDR3 DNA: TGTGCCATCAGTCCCGAACGACAGGGGTGGGAGACCCAGTACTTC.

The chain employs TRBV7-6 and TRBJ1-1, with D possibly matching TRBD1 (5 bases). This CDR3 region has 13 residues. Germline lookup yields CDR1 SGHVS and CDR2 FNYEAQ. V lost 6 bases to trimming and J lost 8 bases, with 16 bases between them. CDR3 coding DNA: TGTGCCAGCAGGATCCGGGACGGGGGGGAAGCTTTCTTT. It translates to CASRIRDGGEAFF.

This sequence joins TRBV7-9 and TRBJ2-2, with 11 bases fitting TRBD2. CDR1 and CDR2 from the germline V gene are SEHNR and FQNEAQ (reference sequence). This CDR3 is built from 14 residues. V lost 6 bases and J lost 5; bases outside the gene matches: 2. The CDR3 reads CASRTSGETGELFF. CDR3 nucleotide sequence: TGTGCCAGCAGGACTAGCGGGGAGACCGGGGAGCTGTTTTTT.

The CDR3 sequence: CASSLTGTGLFNEKLFF. The DNA for the CDR3 is TGTGCCAGCAGTCTGACAGGGACGGGGCTCTTTAATGAAAAACTGTTTTTT. V gene TRBV27 combines with J gene TRBJ1-4; 7 bases map to TRBD1. Germline CDR1 is MNHEY and CDR2 is SMNVEV (reference sequence). This CDR3 region has 17 residues. V trimming: 5 bases; J trimming: 4 bases; junction bases outside the gene matches: 13.

V and J are TRBV20-1 and TRBJ2-1, with 8 nucleotides matching TRBD1. Looked up from germline, CDR1 is DFQATT and CDR2 is SNEGSKA (reference sequence). The length of the CDR3 is 17 residues. V was pared by 3 bases and J by 0 bases, with 10 bases of the junction left unmatched. The CDR3 bases are TGCAGTGCTAGTTTGAGACAGGGGCGCAGCTCCTACAATGAGCAGTTCTTC. It specifies CSASLRQGRSSYNEQFF.

The chain carries TRBV20-1 and TRBJ2-5; TRBD1 might be the D (5 bases). Germline CDR1 reads DFQATT; CDR2 reads SNEGSKA (reference sequence). The CDR3 consists of 13 residues. The ends were cut back, 4 bases at V and 1 base at J, with 10 bases in the middle. Here the CDR3 reads CSANDRIQETQYF. CDR3 coding DNA: TGCAGTGCTAATGACAGAATCCAAGAGACCCAGTACTTC.